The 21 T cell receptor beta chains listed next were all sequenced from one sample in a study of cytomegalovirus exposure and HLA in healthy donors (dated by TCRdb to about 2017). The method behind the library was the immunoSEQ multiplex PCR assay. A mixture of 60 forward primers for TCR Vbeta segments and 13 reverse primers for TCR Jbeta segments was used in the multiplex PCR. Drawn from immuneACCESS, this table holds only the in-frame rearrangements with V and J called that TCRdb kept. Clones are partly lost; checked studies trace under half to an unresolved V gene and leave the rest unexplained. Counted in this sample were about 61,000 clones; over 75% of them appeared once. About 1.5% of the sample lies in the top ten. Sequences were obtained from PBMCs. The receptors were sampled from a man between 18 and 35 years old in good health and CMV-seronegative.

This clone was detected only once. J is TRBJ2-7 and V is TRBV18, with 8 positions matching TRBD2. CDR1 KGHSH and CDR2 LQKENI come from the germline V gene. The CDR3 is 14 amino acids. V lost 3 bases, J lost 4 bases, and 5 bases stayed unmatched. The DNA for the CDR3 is TGTGCCAGCTCACCTGACGGGGGGGGTTACGAGCAGTACTTC. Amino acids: CASSPDGGGYEQYF.

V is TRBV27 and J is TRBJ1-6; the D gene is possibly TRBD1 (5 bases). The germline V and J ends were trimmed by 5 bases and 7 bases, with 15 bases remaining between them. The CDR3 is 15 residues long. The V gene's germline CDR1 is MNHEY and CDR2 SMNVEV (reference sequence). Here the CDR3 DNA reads TGTGCCAGCAGTCCTACCGCCGGGGGAAATTCACCCCTCCACTTT. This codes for CASSPTAGGNSPLHF.

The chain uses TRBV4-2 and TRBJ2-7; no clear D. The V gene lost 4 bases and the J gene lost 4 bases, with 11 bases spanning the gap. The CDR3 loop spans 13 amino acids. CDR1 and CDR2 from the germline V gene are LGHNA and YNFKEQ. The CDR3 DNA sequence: TGTGCCAGCAGCCTCCTGGGCCGGTACGAGCAGTACTTC. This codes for CASSLLGRYEQYF.

DNA for the CDR3: TGCGCCAGCAGCTCCGGGACAGGGTTCGTGTACGAGCAGTACTTC. Its protein is CASSSGTGFVYEQYF. The rearrangement links TRBV5-1 to TRBJ2-7; 9 nucleotides align to TRBD1. Germline-derived CDR1 and CDR2 are SGHRS and YFSETQ. The CDR3 is 15 amino acids. V gave up 3 bases and J gave up 4 bases; unmatched junction bases: 8.

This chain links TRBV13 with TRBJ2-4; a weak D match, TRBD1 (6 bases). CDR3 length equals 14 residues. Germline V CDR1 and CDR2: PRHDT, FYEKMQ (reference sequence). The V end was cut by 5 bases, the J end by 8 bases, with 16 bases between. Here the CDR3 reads CASSPRQDRYIQYF. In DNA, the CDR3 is TGTGCCAGCAGCCCCCGACAGGATCGATACATTCAGTACTTC.

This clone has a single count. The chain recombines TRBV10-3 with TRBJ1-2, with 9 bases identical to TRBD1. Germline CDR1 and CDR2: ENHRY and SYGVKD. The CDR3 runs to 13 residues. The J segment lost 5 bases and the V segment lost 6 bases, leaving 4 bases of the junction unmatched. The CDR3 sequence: CAIRADRGYGYTF. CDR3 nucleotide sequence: TGTGCCATCAGGGCAGACAGGGGGTATGGCTACACCTTC.

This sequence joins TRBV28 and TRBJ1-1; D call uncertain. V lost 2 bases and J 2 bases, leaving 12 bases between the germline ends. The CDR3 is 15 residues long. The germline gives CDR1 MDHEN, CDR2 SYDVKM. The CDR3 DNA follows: TGTGCCAGCAGTTTAGAGAGGGTTAGCAACACTGAAGCTTTCTTT. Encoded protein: CASSLERVSNTEAFF.

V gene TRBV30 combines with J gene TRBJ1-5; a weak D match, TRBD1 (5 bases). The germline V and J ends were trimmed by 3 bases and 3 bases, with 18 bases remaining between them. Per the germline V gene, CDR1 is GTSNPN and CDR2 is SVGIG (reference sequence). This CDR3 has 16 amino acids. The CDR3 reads CAWRTGGDLANQPQHF. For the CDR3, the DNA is TGTGCCTGGAGGACGGGAGGGGATCTCGCCAATCAGCCCCAGCATTTT.

As DNA, the CDR3 is TGTGCCACCAGCAGACCCCCTCCGGGCGGGTTCTACAATGAGCAGTTCTTC. It yields the protein CATSRPPPGGFYNEQFF. The chain uses TRBV15 and TRBJ2-1, with a possible D match to TRBD2 (5 bases). The germline V gene has CDR1 LNHNV and CDR2 YYDKDF (reference sequence). The CDR3 sequence is 17 residues long. V was cut by 2 bases and J by 3 bases, with 17 bases left in between.

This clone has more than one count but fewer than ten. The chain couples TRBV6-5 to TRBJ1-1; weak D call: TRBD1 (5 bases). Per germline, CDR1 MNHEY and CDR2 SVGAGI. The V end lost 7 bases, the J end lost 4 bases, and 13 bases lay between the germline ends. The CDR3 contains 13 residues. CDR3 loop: CASIQPGGTEAFF. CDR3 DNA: TGTGCCAGCATTCAACCGGGGGGCACTGAAGCTTTCTTT.

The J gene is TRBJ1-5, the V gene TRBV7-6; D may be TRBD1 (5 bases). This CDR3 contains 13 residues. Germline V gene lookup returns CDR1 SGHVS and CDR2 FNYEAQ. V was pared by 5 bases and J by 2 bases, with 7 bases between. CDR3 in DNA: TGTGCCAGCAGCCCACAGGGCAATCAGCCCCAGCATTTT. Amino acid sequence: CASSPQGNQPQHF.

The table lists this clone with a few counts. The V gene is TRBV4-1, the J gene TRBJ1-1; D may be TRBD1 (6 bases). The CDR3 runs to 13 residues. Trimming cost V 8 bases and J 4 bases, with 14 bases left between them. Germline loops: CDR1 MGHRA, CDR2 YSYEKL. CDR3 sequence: CASYDRRRTEAFF. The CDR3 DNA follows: TGCGCCAGCTATGACAGGCGCCGCACTGAAGCTTTCTTT.

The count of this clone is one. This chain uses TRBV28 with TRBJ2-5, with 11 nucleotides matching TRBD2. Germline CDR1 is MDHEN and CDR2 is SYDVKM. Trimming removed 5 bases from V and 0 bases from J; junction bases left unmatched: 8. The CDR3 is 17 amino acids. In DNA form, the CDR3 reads TGTGCCAGCAGTCAAGTACTAGCGGGGGAGTACCAAGAGACCCAGTACTTC. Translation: CASSQVLAGEYQETQYF.

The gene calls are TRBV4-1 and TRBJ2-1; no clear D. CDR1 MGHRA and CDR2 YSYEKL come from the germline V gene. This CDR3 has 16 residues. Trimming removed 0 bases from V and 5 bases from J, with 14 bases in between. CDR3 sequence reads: CASSQDQRGPNNEQFF. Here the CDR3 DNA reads TGCGCCAGCAGCCAAGATCAGCGCGGCCCTAACAATGAGCAGTTCTTC.

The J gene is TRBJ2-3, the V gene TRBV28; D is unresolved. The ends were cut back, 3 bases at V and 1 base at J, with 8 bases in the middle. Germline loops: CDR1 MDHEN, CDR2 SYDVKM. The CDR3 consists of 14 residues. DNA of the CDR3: TGTGCCAGCAGTTTCTCTTCAGGCACAGATACGCAGTATTTT. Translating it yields CASSFSSGTDTQYF.

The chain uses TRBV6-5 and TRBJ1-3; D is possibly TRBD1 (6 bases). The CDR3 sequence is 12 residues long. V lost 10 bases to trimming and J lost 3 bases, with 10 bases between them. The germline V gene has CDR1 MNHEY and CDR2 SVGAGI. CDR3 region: CATEGGGNTIYF. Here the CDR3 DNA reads TGTGCCACCGAAGGGGGTGGAAACACCATATATTTT.

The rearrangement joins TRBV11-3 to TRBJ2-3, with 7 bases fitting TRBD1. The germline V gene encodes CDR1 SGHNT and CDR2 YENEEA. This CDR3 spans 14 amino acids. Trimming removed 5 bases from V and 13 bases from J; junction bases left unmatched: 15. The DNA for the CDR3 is TGTGCCAGCAGCATACAGGGGCTAGACGCCCCGGAGTATTTT. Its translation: CASSIQGLDAPEYF.

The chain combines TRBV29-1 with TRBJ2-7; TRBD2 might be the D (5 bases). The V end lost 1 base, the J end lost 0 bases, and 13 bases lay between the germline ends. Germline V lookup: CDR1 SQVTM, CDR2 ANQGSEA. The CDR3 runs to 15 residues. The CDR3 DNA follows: TGCAGCGTTGAAGGATTAGCGCAAAGCTCCTACGAGCAGTACTTC. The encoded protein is CSVEGLAQSSYEQYF.

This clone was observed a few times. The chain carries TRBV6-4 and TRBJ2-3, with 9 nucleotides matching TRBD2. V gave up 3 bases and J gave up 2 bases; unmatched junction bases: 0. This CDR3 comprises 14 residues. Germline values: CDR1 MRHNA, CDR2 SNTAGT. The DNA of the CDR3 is TGTGCCAGCAGTGAGGGACTAGCCACAGATACGCAGTATTTT. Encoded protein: CASSEGLATDTQYF.

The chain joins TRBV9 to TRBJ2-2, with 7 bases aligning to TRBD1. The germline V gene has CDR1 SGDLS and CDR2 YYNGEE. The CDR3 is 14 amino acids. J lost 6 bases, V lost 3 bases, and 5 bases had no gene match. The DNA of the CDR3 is TGTGCCAGCAGCGACCGAACAGGGGCCGGGGAGCTGTTTTTT. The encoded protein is CASSDRTGAGELFF. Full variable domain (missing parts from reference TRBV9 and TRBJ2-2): DSGVTQTPKHLITATGQRVTLRCSPRSGDLSVYWYQQSLDQGLQFLIQYYNGEERAKGNILERFSAQQFPDLHSELNLSSLELGDSALYFCASSDRTGAGELFFGEGSRLTVL.

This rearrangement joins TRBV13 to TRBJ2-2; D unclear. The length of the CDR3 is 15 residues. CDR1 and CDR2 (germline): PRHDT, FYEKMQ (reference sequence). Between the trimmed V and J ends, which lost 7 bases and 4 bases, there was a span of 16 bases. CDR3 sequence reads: CASTTSRLGTGELFF. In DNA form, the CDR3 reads TGTGCCAGCACCACATCCCGACTCGGCACCGGGGAGCTGTTTTTT.